This T cell receptor (beta chain) was recovered during a study of T cell responses to AZD1222 COVID-19 vaccine. Study-wide results and caveats: Clonal diversity was possibly underestimated; the donors were predominantly white British and more often female.

The table came from immunoSEQ multiplex PCR; TCRdb's copy has only in-frame clones and leaves some out. This table has around 100,000 clones, around 87% appearing once. This clone showed up just once. No antigen is known for it. Germline lookup yields CDR1 LNHDA and CDR2 SQIVND (reference sequence). CDR3 length equals 14 residues. Trimming shortened V by 5 bases and J by 5 bases, and 13 bases separated the two germline ends. The starting material was peripheral blood, obtained on day 0 of MenACWY control vaccination. The TCR sequence derives from an adult in good health. J is TRBJ2-1 and V is TRBV19; D perhaps matches TRBD2 (6 bases). The CDR3 loop reads CASSLSGRHNEQFF. The CDR3 coding sequence is TGTGCCAGTAGTCTCAGCGGGCGTCACAATGAGCAGTTCTTC.